What follows is one TCR beta chain and its context. This table comes from immunoSEQ multiplex PCR, and its TCRdb copy is limited to in-frame clones, with some not included. The sample lists 330,000 or so clones; roughly 87% were seen once. The sample originates from a study of blood T cell repertoires in COVID-19. Sequenced input: peripheral blood. This clonotype was obtained from a man aged 30 to 39 with COVID-19, enrolled during active disease.

The CDR3 loop reads CASGDRGIADTQYF. The DNA for the CDR3 is TGTGCCAGCGGGGACAGGGGGATTGCAGATACGCAGTATTTT. The chain employs TRBV27 and TRBJ2-3, with 11 bases aligning to TRBD1. CDR1 is MNHEY and CDR2 is SMNVEV in the germline V gene (reference sequence). V gave up 8 bases and J gave up 4 bases; unmatched junction bases: 5. This CDR3 contains 14 residues.